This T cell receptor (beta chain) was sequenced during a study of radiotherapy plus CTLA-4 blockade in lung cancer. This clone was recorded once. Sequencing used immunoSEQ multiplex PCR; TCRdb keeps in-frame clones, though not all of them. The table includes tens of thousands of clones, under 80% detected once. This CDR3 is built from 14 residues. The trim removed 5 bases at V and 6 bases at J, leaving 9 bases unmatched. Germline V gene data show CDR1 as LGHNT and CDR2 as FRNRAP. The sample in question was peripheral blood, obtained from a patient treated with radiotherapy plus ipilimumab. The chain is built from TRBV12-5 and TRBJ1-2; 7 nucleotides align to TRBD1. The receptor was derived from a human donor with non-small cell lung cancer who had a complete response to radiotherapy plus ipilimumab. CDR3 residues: CASGTEGTADGYTF. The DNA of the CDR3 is TGTGCTAGTGGTACAGAGGGGACAGCGGATGGCTACACCTTC.